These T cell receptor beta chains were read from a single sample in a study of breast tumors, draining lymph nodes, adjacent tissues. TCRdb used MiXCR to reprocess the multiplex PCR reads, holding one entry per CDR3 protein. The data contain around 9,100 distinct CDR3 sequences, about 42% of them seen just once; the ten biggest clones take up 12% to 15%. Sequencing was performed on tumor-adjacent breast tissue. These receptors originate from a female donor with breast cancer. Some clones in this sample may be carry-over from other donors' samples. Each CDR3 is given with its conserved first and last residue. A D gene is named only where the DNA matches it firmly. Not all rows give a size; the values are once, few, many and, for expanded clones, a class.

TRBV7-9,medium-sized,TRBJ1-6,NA,CASSLDNSPLHF,TGTGCCAGCAGCTTGGATAATTCACCCCTCCACTTT
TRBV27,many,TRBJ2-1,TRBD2,CASSLGTSGYNEQFF,TGTGCCAGCAGTTTAGGGACTAGCGGATACAATGAGCAGTTCTTC
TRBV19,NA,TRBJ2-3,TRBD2,CATSGRASTDTQYF,TGTGCCACTAGCGGGAGGGCCAGCACAGATACGCAGTATTTT
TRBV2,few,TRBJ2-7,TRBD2,CASSEGAGGLDEQYF,TGTGCCAGCAGCGAAGGGGCGGGAGGGCTTGACGAGCAGTACTTC
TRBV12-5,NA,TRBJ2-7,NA,CASGTGTWGSEQYF,TGTGCTAGTGGCACCGGGACATGGGGATCCGAGCAGTACTTC
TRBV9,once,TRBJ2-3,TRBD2,CASSVGSSGSTDTQYF,TGTGCCAGCAGCGTAGGATCTAGCGGGAGCACAGATACGCAGTATTTT
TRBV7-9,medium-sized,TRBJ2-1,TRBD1,CASSLVGQGEYNEQFF,TGTGCCAGCAGCTTAGTCGGACAGGGGGAATACAATGAGCAGTTCTTC
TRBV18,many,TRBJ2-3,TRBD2,CASSQGTSGSGTDTQYF,TGTGCCAGCTCACAAGGGACTAGCGGGAGTGGTACAGATACGCAGTATTTT
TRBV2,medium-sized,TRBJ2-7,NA,CASSDLLRVVQYF,TGTGCCAGCAGTGATCTGCTCCGGGTTGTGCAGTACTTC
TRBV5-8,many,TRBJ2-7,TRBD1,CASSPTLRQGDEQYF,TGTGCCAGCAGCCCCACCTTACGACAGGGAGACGAGCAGTACTTC
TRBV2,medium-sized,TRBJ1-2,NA,CASSEEGRANYGYTF,TGTGCCAGCAGTGAAGAGGGCAGGGCGAACTATGGCTACACCTTC
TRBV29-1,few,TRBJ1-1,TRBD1,CSATGTGGFTEAFF,TGCAGCGCAACCGGGACAGGGGGTTTCACTGAAGCTTTCTTT
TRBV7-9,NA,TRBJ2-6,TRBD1,CASSFAGGPAGANVLTF,TGTGCCAGCAGCTTCGCAGGGGGCCCGGCGGGGGCCAACGTCCTGACTTTC
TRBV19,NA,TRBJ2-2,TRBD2,CASSRGGASGSDGELFF,TGTGCCAGTAGTAGGGGTGGAGCTAGCGGGAGCGACGGGGAGCTGTTTTTT
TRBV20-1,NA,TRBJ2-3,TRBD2,CSASRLAGGPRTQYF,TGCAGTGCTAGTCGGCTAGCGGGAGGGCCTCGAACGCAGTATTTT
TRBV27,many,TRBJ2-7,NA,CASTSDPYELYF,TGTGCCAGCACCTCGGATCCCTACGAGCTGTACTTC
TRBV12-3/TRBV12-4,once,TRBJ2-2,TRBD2,CASSHGTSGRVVGELFF,TGTGCCAGCAGTCACGGGACTAGCGGGAGAGTTGTCGGGGAGCTGTTTTTT
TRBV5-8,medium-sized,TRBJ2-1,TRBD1,CASSLGTGHYNEQFF,TGTGCCAGCAGCTTGGGGACAGGGCACTACAATGAGCAGTTCTTC
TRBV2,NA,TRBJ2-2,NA,CASSVRGGGGELFF,TGTGCCAGCAGTGTTAGAGGGGGAGGCGGGGAGCTGTTTTTT
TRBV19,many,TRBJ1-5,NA,CASRQANQPQHF,TGTGCCAGTAGACAGGCCAATCAGCCCCAGCATTTT
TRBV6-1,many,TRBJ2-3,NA,CASSRRVRQAPDTQYF,TGTGCCAGCAGCAGGAGGGTTCGACAGGCTCCAGATACGCAGTATTTT
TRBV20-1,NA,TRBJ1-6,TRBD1,CSARDFRQGIDNSPLHF,TGCAGTGCTAGAGATTTCAGACAGGGGATAGATAATTCACCCCTCCACTTT
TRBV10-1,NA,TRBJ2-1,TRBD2,CASSGLAGEGEQFF,TGCGCCAGCAGTGGACTAGCGGGAGAGGGTGAGCAGTTCTTC
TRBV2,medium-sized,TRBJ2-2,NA,CASRDDTGELFF,TGTGCCAGCAGAGACGACACCGGGGAGCTGTTTTTT
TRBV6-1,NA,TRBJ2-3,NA,CASMVAAAGDTQYF,TGTGCCAGCATGGTGGCCGCGGCCGGGGATACGCAGTATTTT
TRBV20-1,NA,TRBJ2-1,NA,CSARGRLPLGYNEQFF,TGCAGTGCTAGAGGCAGACTCCCCTTGGGCTACAATGAGCAGTTCTTC
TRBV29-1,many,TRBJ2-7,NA,CSVVRDTDSEQYF,TGCAGCGTCGTGCGGGACACCGATTCAGAGCAGTACTTC
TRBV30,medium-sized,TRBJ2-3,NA,CAWSDGVMRYF,TGTGCCTGGAGTGACGGGGTAATGCGGTATTTT
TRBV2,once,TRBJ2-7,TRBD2,CASRVELTSGRKYEQYF,TGTGCCAGCAGAGTGGAGCTGACTAGCGGGAGGAAATACGAGCAGTACTTC
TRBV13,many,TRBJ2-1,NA,CASSKPGQHNEQFF,TGTGCCAGCAGCAAACCGGGACAACACAATGAGCAGTTCTTC
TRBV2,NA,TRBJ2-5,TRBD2,CANLGLASSRGQETQYF,TGTGCCAACCTAGGACTAGCGTCTAGTCGGGGGCAAGAGACCCAGTACTTC
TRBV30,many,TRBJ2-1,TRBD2,CAWSPGLAFDEQFF,TGTGCCTGGAGTCCCGGACTAGCTTTTGATGAGCAGTTCTTC
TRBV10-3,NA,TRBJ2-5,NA,CARAEGPKETQYF,TGTGCCCGGGCCGAGGGCCCGAAAGAGACCCAGTACTTC
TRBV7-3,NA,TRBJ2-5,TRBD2,CAGRRGGGPQETQYF,TGTGCCGGCAGGCGTGGCGGGGGGCCCCAAGAGACCCAGTACTTC
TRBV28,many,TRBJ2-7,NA,CASSFGGGYEQYF,TGTGCCAGCAGTTTCGGAGGGGGCTACGAGCAGTACTTC
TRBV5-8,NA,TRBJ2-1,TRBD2,CASSTGLALNEQFF,TGTGCCAGCAGCACGGGACTAGCCCTCAATGAGCAGTTCTTC
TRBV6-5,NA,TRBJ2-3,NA,CASSYQQGTQYF,TGTGCCAGCAGTTACCAGCAGGGTACGCAGTATTTT
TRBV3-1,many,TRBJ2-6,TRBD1,CASSQGSGTGYSGANVLTF,TGTGCCAGCAGCCAAGGTTCCGGGACAGGGTACTCTGGGGCCAACGTCCTGACTTTC
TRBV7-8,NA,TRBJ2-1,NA,CVSSNSDTRNEQFF,TGCGTCAGCAGCAATAGCGACACTAGGAATGAGCAGTTCTTC
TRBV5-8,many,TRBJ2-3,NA,CASSRGITPSTDTQYF,TGTGCCAGCAGCCGAGGGATAACGCCTAGCACAGATACGCAGTATTTT
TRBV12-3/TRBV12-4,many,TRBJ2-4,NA,CASSFWGVGAKNIQYF,TGTGCCAGCAGTTTCTGGGGTGTTGGGGCCAAAAACATTCAGTACTTC
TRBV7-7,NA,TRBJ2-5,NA,CASSPSGNLQETQYF,TGTGCTAGCAGCCCCTCCGGGAACCTCCAAGAGACCCAGTACTTC
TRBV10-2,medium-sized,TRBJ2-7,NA,CASSECGGWSCEQYF,TGCGCCAGCAGTGAGTGTGGCGGGTGGTCCTGCGAGCAGTACTTC
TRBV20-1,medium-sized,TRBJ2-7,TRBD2,CSARLRLAHPYEQYF,TGCAGTGCTAGACTCCGACTAGCTCATCCATACGAGCAGTACTTC
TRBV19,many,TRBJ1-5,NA,CASKDYGNQPQHF,TGTGCCAGTAAGGATTACGGCAATCAGCCCCAGCATTTT
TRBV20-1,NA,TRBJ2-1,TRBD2,CSAREPTSGGRNEQFF,TGCAGTGCTAGAGAGCCGACTAGCGGGGGCCGCAATGAGCAGTTCTTC
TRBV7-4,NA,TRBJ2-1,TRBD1,CASSRQGANEQFF,TGTGCCAGCAGCCGACAGGGGGCTAATGAGCAGTTCTTC
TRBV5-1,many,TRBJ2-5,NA,CASSLATGGFQETQYF,TGCGCCAGCAGCTTGGCCACCGGCGGTTTCCAAGAGACCCAGTACTTC
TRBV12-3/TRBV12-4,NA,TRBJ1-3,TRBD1,CASSLNRGNTIYF,TGTGCCAGCAGTTTAAACAGGGGGAACACCATATATTTT
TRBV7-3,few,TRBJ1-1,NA,CASSHSGTEAFF,TGTGCCAGCAGCCACTCCGGGACAGAAGCTTTCTTT
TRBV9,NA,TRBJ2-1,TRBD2,CASSVWLTSGSGDEQFF,TGTGCCAGCAGCGTATGGCTGACTAGCGGGAGCGGCGATGAGCAGTTCTTC
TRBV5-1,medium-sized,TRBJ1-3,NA,CASSLEGGSGNTIYF,TGCGCCAGCAGCTTGGAGGGGGGCTCTGGAAACACCATATATTTT